This entry describes one T cell receptor beta chain. Its antigen is currently not known. One base away there is no much larger clone; base qualities are not given. The entry originates in a study of tumor-infiltrating lymphocytes in primary liver carcinoma (dated by TCRdb to 2016 to 2017). Describing the broader study: Five patients with histopathologically diagnosed primary liver carcinoma underwent surgical resection in China between 2015 and March 2016. Samples yielded roughly 3.5 to 7.13 million productive TCRbeta reads; read depth did not differ significantly between tissue types. Technical replicate repertoires showed high reproducibility, with mean shared-clone rates about 0.86 and correlation coefficients above 0.98. Across five regions of each liver tumor, along with adjacent normal tissue and blood, the study brought together TCRbeta repertoire sequencing, expression microarrays and whole-exome sequencing. The five patients, three men and two women aged 30 to 69 years, had hepatocellular carcinoma (four) or combined HCC and intrahepatic cholangiocarcinoma (one). The five patients had tumors of stage T1-T3 N0M0, with maximum diameters ranging from 4.2 to 10 cm. A total of approximately 35 specimens from 5 patients, comprising approximately 25 tumor regions, 5 adjacent noncancerous liver tissues and 5 peripheral blood samples, were covered by TCRbeta repertoire sequencing. What the authors observed across the whole study: Repertoire overlap was found to be higher between tumor regions (mean approximately 35%) than between tumor-adjacent (about 17%) or tumor-blood (around 15%) pairs, consistent with antigen-driven expansion. Compared with blood, tumors had a significantly larger share of the repertoire taken up by the top 250 clones (p = 0.039). Because sequencing covered only the TCR beta chain and unpaired alpha chains were not captured, true repertoire diversity is likely underestimated. Since the samples were bulk and unsorted, there was no way to compare CD4+ and CD8+ T cell repertoires. Only a few patients were included in the study, and the authors note that the findings should be validated in a larger study.

Blood RNA was extracted from unsorted whole blood with TRIzol reagent; germline DNA came from the DNeasy Blood & Tissue kit. At the time of sampling, the patients had chronic HBV infection and had not received any treatment. Before surgery, roughly 4 milliliters of peripheral blood were drawn into K2EDTA tubes. A constant-region primer and ProtoScript II reverse transcriptase were used to reverse-transcribe TCRbeta-specific cDNA from roughly 0.55 ug total RNA. Three nested multiplex PCR rounds, following a slightly modified ARM-PCR procedure, were used to build the TCRbeta libraries. Each of the first two PCR rounds ran for about 10 cycles and used multiplex TRBV1-TRBV30 forward primers together with a Cbeta reverse primer. A final 25-cycle PCR with Deep VentR polymerase added sample barcodes and Illumina adapters. Before sequencing, amplicons of 200-500 bp were gel-purified using a QIAquick gel extraction kit. An Illumina HiSeq 2500 was used to sequence the TCRbeta amplicons, generating 250-bp paired-end reads. For the original study's pipeline: Quality trimming of reads was performed with Trimmomatic v0.33, and paired reads were merged with FLASH v1.2.11 so that full CDR3 sequences could be recovered. V, D and J germline segments were assigned to the rearranged TCRbeta sequences by MiGEC v1.2.1b. Clonotype statistics, along with Shannon-Wiener diversity indices, were calculated using VDJtools v1.0.0. To reduce sampling bias, subsequent analyses other than the diversity analysis used only the 250 most abundant clonotypes in each sample. TCRdb handled the public reads itself, with Q25 trimming in fastp and clone calling in MiXCR, and kept productive beta chains. Rows matching on CDR3 protein sequence are summarized as one entry with the most common DNA and genes. TCRdb's processing, not the authors' own work, is the source of the V and J calls. The sample table records hundreds of thousands of distinct CDR3 sequences; 65% of these occur just once. Clones ranked in the top ten supply 9% to 10% of the sample.

The CDR3, from cysteine to phenylalanine, totals 16 residues. The only DNA kept is the CDR3, 48 bases in frame from the first base. V loses 1 base, J loses 4 bases, and the germline ends lie 13 bases apart. CDR1 and CDR2, looked up from the germline V gene, are SGHAT and FQNNGV. The sample was peripheral blood. This receptor chain uses TRBV11-2 and TRBJ1-4; a confident D gene designation cannot be given. The origin of this receptor is a middle-aged man with primary liver carcinoma and hepatitis B virus infection. The nucleotides are TGTGCCAGCAGCTTAGGTTCCGCCAGAGTTAATGAAAAACTGTTTTTT. This sequence encodes CASSLGSARVNEKLFF.